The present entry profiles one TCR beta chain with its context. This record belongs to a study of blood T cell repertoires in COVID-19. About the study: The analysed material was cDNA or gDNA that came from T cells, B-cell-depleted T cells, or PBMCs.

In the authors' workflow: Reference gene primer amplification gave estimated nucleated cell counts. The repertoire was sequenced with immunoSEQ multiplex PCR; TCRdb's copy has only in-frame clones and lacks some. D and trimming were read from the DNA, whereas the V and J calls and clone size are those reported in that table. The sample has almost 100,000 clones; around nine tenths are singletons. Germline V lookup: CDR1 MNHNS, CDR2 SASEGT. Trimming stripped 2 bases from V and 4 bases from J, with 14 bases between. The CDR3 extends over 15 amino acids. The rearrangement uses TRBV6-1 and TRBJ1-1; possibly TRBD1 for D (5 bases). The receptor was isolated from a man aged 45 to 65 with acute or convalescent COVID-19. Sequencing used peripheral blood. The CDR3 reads CASSESPGVRTEAFF. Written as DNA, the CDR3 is TGTGCCAGCAGTGAATCCCCGGGGGTTCGCACTGAAGCTTTCTTT.